This T cell receptor beta chain was recovered during a study of OX40 agonist ivuxolimab in advanced cancers. Study-level points and caveats: Expanded peripheral T cells had an undetermined antigen specificity.

Germline CDR1 is MNHEY and CDR2 is SMNVEV (reference sequence). The CDR3 is 16 amino acids. Unmatched junction bases numbered 7, after V lost 3 bases and J lost 4 bases. For this clone: The antigen is not known.

Some clones are missing from TCRdb's copy, which holds only in-frame ones; the method was immunoSEQ multiplex PCR. Among 55,000 to 65,000 clones listed, around 84% were seen once. V gene TRBV27 combines with J gene TRBJ1-5, with 9 bases fitting TRBD1. The specimen comprised CD4+ or CD8+ T cells sorted from blood, sampled in a trial of the OX40 agonist ivuxolimab. The sequence derives from an adult with an advanced solid tumor such as melanoma, head and neck, liver or kidney cancer. The CDR3 DNA follows: TGTGCCAGCAGTTTGGCCGGGACAGGGAAAAATCAGCCCCAGCATTTT. Translation: CASSLAGTGKNQPQHF.